These T cell receptor beta chains were read from a single sample in a study of shared clonotypes between healthy human individuals. Libraries were prepared by immunoSEQ multiplex PCR; TCRdb keeps only in-frame clonotypes and omits some of them. The sample contains about 1.4 million clones, around 97% of which appear only once. The sequenced material came from naive CD4+ T cells sorted from blood. All receptors come from a man in his thirties or forties in good health. CDR3s include the opening cysteine and the closing phenylalanine or tryptophan. A D gene is named only where the DNA matches it firmly. Size is stated for part of the rows, as once, few or many counts, or as a class when the clone is expanded.

CASSPGQGFSLGEQYF	TGTGCCAGCAGCCCGGGACAGGGCTTCAGCTTGGGCGAGCAGTACTTC	.	TRBD1	TRBV2	TRBJ2-7
CASKEEGAVGGYTF	TGTGCCAGCAAGGAGGAGGGGGCGGTCGGTGGCTACACCTTC	.	TRBD1	TRBV28	TRBJ1-2
CATTINGLGGRVSGNQPQHF	TGTGCCACTACTATAAACGGTTTGGGAGGCAGGGTCTCCGGCAATCAGCCCCAGCATTTT	.	.	TRBV19	TRBJ1-5
CASSPGRGRGNTEAFF	TGTGCCAGCAGCCCTGGCAGGGGTCGTGGGAACACTGAAGCTTTCTTT	.	.	TRBV7-2	TRBJ1-1
CASSFRTSGQSYEQYF	TGTGCCAGCAGTTTCCGGACTAGCGGGCAATCCTACGAGCAGTACTTC	.	TRBD2	TRBV28	TRBJ2-7
CASSLWDGAGGDNEQFF	TGTGCCAGCAGTTTATGGGATGGGGCGGGCGGGGACAATGAGCAGTTCTTC	.	.	TRBV28	TRBJ2-1
CASRLAGKTGELFF	TGTGCCAGCAGACTAGCGGGAAAAACCGGGGAGCTGTTTTTT	.	TRBD2	TRBV7-2	TRBJ2-2
CASSRARRETQYF	TGTGCCAGTAGTAGGGCAAGGCGAGAGACCCAGTACTTC	once	.	TRBV19	TRBJ2-5
CASSQQGWTYEQYF	TGCGCCAGCAGCCAACAGGGATGGACCTACGAGCAGTACTTC	.	.	TRBV5-1	TRBJ2-7
CASSPRGGLAGHPGLIEQYF	TGTGCCAGCAGCCCAAGAGGCGGACTAGCGGGACACCCGGGCCTAATTGAGCAGTACTTC	.	TRBD2	TRBV7-8	TRBJ2-7
CASSEAGTLDTDTQYF	TGTGCCAGCAGCGAGGCCGGGACTCTTGACACAGATACGCAGTATTTT	.	.	TRBV9	TRBJ2-3
CASSLEPPTSGDEQYF	TGTGCCAGCAGCTTGGAGCCTCCGACTAGCGGGGACGAGCAGTACTTC	.	TRBD2	TRBV5-5	TRBJ2-7
CASSEDPRTAQYF	TGTGCCAGCAGTGAAGACCCCCGTACAGCGCAGTATTTT	.	.	TRBV2	TRBJ2-3
CASSLGAGGLAYEQYF	TGTGCCAGCAGCCTGGGCGCGGGAGGGCTGGCCTACGAGCAGTACTTC	.	TRBD2	TRBV7-2	TRBJ2-7
CASSPSGLRTLNTEAFF	TGTGCCAGCAGTCCATCGGGACTGCGAACCCTGAACACTGAAGCTTTCTTT	.	.	TRBV2	TRBJ1-1
CASSLTSRHNEQFF	TGTGCCAGCAGCTTAACATCCAGACACAATGAGCAGTTCTTC	.	.	TRBV7-3	TRBJ2-1
CASSERAANEKLFF	TGTGCCAGCAGTGAAAGAGCAGCTAATGAAAAACTGTTTTTT	.	.	TRBV2	TRBJ1-4
CASSVGGTGGLETQYF	TGTGCCAGCAGCGTAGGCGGGACAGGGGGCTTGGAGACCCAGTACTTC	.	TRBD1	TRBV9	TRBJ2-5
CASSHQYEQYF	TGTGCCAGCAGCCACCAATACGAGCAGTACTTC	.	.	TRBV5-6	TRBJ2-7
CASSRQKSYTEAFF	TGTGCCAGCAGCCGTCAGAAAAGTTACACTGAAGCTTTCTTT	.	.	TRBV5-4	TRBJ1-1
CASRLRPRTSGSSYEQYF	TGTGCCAGCAGGTTAAGGCCGCGGACTAGCGGATCCTCCTACGAGCAGTACTTC	.	TRBD2	TRBV7-2	TRBJ2-7
CASSEGHTEAFF	TGTGCCAGCAGTGAGGGACACACTGAAGCTTTCTTT	.	.	TRBV25-1	TRBJ1-1
CASSVQGSNYGYTF	TGTGCCAGCAGCGTACAGGGATCTAACTATGGCTACACCTTC	.	.	TRBV9	TRBJ1-2
CASSLGAAAYNEQFF	TGTGCCAGCAGCTTAGGTGCTGCGGCCTACAATGAGCAGTTCTTC	.	.	TRBV11-2	TRBJ2-1
CASSSSGQGDRPYEQYF	TGCGCCAGCAGCTCCTCTGGACAGGGGGACCGCCCCTACGAGCAGTACTTC	.	TRBD1	TRBV5-1	TRBJ2-7
CASSPQGTDTQYF	TGTGCCAGCAGCCCTCAGGGGACAGATACGCAGTATTTT	.	.	TRBV11-3	TRBJ2-3
CASSSDAAVGGYTF	TGCGCCAGCAGCTCCGACGCAGCAGTTGGAGGCTACACCTTC	.	.	TRBV5-1	TRBJ1-2
CASRGSTGALAMNTEAFF	TGCGCCAGCAGGGGATCGACAGGGGCATTAGCAATGAACACTGAAGCTTTCTTT	.	TRBD1	TRBV10-2	TRBJ1-1